This T cell receptor (beta chain) was recovered during a study of T cell changes during pregnancy in multiple sclerosis (dated by TCRdb to between 2018 and 2021). Notes on the research overall: The study examined how the T cell repertoire changed over the course of pregnancy in women with multiple sclerosis.

V is shortened by 2 bases, J by 5 bases, and the region joining them spans 10 bases. The germline V gene (reference sequence) gives CDR1 as MNHNY and CDR2 as SVGAGI. The CDR3 sequence holds 14 residues, the cysteine and phenylalanine included. Of the read, only the CDR3 DNA is kept; its 42 bases are in frame from base 1. A note on this clone: Its cognate antigen has yet to be identified. No base quality values were provided; no much bigger clone lies one nucleotide off.

Libraries were built with the immunoSEQ multiplex PCR assay. TCRdb mirrors the immuneACCESS table, restricted to in-frame sequences. Some clones are absent from its copies; in checked studies, under half trace to an unresolved V gene, and the reason for the others is unknown. This sample lists tens of thousands of clones; 90% were detected once. Clones ranked in the top ten supply 6.5% to 9% of the sample. Sample: CD8+ T cells from peripheral blood mononuclear cells, taken in the third trimester of pregnancy. In this chain, TRBV6-6 is recombined with TRBJ2-1; perhaps TRBD2 is the D gene, with 6 bases matching. The TCR comes from a female donor with multiple sclerosis, enrolled in a pregnancy study. In nucleotide form, the sequence is TGTGCCAGCAGTTACAGGGACTCACACAATGAGCAGTTCTTC. Its translation is CASSYRDSHNEQFF.